This is a list of T cell receptor beta chains from one sample in a study of preoperative IRX-2 immunotherapy in early breast cancer. Some clones are missing from TCRdb's copy, which holds only in-frame ones; the method was immunoSEQ multiplex PCR. The data contain 20,000 to 30,000 clones, about 75% of them singletons. The sequencing here drew on lymph node tissue, taken after IRX-2 immunotherapy. The receptors shown here come from a human donor with breast cancer. CDR3s include the opening cysteine and the closing phenylalanine or tryptophan. Fields, in order: D gene, clone size, V gene, J gene, CDR3 DNA, CDR3 protein. D genes are given only for firm matches. Part of the rows lack a size; the others show once, few, many or a class for expanded clones.

D gene: TRBD2
clone size: NA
V gene: TRBV7-7
J gene: TRBJ2-1
CDR3 DNA: TGTGCCAGCAGCTCCGGGACTACCTACAATGAGCAGTTCTTC
CDR3 protein: CASSSGTTYNEQFF

D gene: NA
clone size: NA
V gene: TRBV5-1
J gene: TRBJ2-7
CDR3 DNA: TGCGCCAGCAGCCCCCAGACAGGGAGGGACGAGCAGTACTTC
CDR3 protein: CASSPQTGRDEQYF

D gene: TRBD1
clone size: NA
V gene: TRBV5-1
J gene: TRBJ1-4
CDR3 DNA: TGCGCCAGCAGCACAGGGACAGGGAAAAGAAAACTGTTTTTT
CDR3 protein: CASSTGTGKRKLFF

D gene: NA
clone size: NA
V gene: TRBV11-3
J gene: TRBJ2-1
CDR3 DNA: TGTGCCAGCAGCTTAACGGGAGTCGCCTACAATGAGCAGTTCTTC
CDR3 protein: CASSLTGVAYNEQFF

D gene: NA
clone size: NA
V gene: TRBV28
J gene: TRBJ2-3
CDR3 DNA: TGTGCCAGCAGTTTGGATGTAGCGGGCACAGATACGCAGTATTTT
CDR3 protein: CASSLDVAGTDTQYF

D gene: NA
clone size: NA
V gene: TRBV28
J gene: TRBJ2-1
CDR3 DNA: TGTGCCATTAAACGACAGGCGTACAATGAGCAGTTCTTC
CDR3 protein: CAIKRQAYNEQFF

D gene: NA
clone size: NA
V gene: TRBV10-1
J gene: TRBJ1-4
CDR3 DNA: TGCGCCAGCAGTGAAGGATCCGGGCCTCCCCAGGAAAAACTGTTTTTT
CDR3 protein: CASSEGSGPPQEKLFF

D gene: NA
clone size: NA
V gene: TRBV28
J gene: TRBJ2-3
CDR3 DNA: TGTGCCAGCAGCCTACAAACTAGGTTAGATACGCAGTATTTT
CDR3 protein: CASSLQTRLDTQYF

D gene: TRBD2
clone size: NA
V gene: TRBV11-3
J gene: TRBJ2-1
CDR3 DNA: TGTGCCAGCAGCATCAACCCGGGGGGCAATGAGCAGTTCTTC
CDR3 protein: CASSINPGGNEQFF

D gene: NA
clone size: NA
V gene: TRBV5-1
J gene: TRBJ1-2
CDR3 DNA: TGCGCCAGCAGCTCACAGGGTACGGGCTATGGCTACACCTTC
CDR3 protein: CASSSQGTGYGYTF

D gene: NA
clone size: NA
V gene: TRBV7-8
J gene: TRBJ2-4
CDR3 DNA: TGTGCCAGCAGCTTAAATTCGAGGGGCATTCAGTACTTC
CDR3 protein: CASSLNSRGIQYF

D gene: NA
clone size: NA
V gene: TRBV7-7
J gene: TRBJ1-1
CDR3 DNA: TGTGCCAGCAGCTGGGGACGAGTGCACACTGAAGCTTTCTTT
CDR3 protein: CASSWGRVHTEAFF

D gene: TRBD1
clone size: NA
V gene: TRBV6-8
J gene: TRBJ2-7
CDR3 DNA: TGTGCCAGCAGTTGGACAGGCGTAGGGGAGCAGTACTTC
CDR3 protein: CASSWTGVGEQYF

D gene: TRBD1
clone size: NA
V gene: TRBV19
J gene: TRBJ1-5
CDR3 DNA: TGTGCCAGTAGTAGGAAGGGGCAGGGGGCGATCCAGCCCCAGCATTTT
CDR3 protein: CASSRKGQGAIQPQHF

D gene: TRBD2
clone size: NA
V gene: TRBV19
J gene: TRBJ2-7
CDR3 DNA: TGTGCCAGTAGGCTAGCGGGAGCACGGGAGCAGTACTTC
CDR3 protein: CASRLAGAREQYF

D gene: NA
clone size: NA
V gene: TRBV7-4
J gene: TRBJ2-7
CDR3 DNA: TGTGCCAGCAGCTTAGCGTACTCCTACGAGCAGTACTTC
CDR3 protein: CASSLAYSYEQYF

D gene: TRBD2
clone size: NA
V gene: TRBV14
J gene: TRBJ2-7
CDR3 DNA: TGTGCCAGCAGCCGGGGACTAGCTAGGGAGCAGTACTTC
CDR3 protein: CASSRGLAREQYF

D gene: TRBD1
clone size: once
V gene: TRBV7-7
J gene: TRBJ2-5
CDR3 DNA: TGTGCCAGCAGCCCGTGGGTGTGGGACAGGAATTCCCAAGAGACCCAGTACTTC
CDR3 protein: CASSPWVWDRNSQETQYF

D gene: TRBD2
clone size: NA
V gene: TRBV6-8
J gene: TRBJ2-7
CDR3 DNA: TGTGCCAGCAGCGCTACTAGCGGGAGCTACGAGCAGTACTTC
CDR3 protein: CASSATSGSYEQYF

D gene: NA
clone size: NA
V gene: TRBV28
J gene: TRBJ1-2
CDR3 DNA: TGTGCCAGCAGTCCGCCGGGACGGAACTATGGCTACACCTTC
CDR3 protein: CASSPPGRNYGYTF

D gene: TRBD1
clone size: NA
V gene: TRBV30
J gene: TRBJ1-2
CDR3 DNA: TGTGCCTCCCAAGACAGGGGCATCCATGGCTACACCTTC
CDR3 protein: CASQDRGIHGYTF

D gene: NA
clone size: NA
V gene: TRBV6-8
J gene: TRBJ1-4
CDR3 DNA: TGTGCCAGCAGTTACTCCCAAGGTCGGTTGAGGGATGAAAAACTGTTTTTT
CDR3 protein: CASSYSQGRLRDEKLFF

D gene: NA
clone size: NA
V gene: TRBV11-3
J gene: TRBJ1-1
CDR3 DNA: TGTGCCAGCAGCTTAGGAAGGTCGAGAGACACTGAAGCTTTCTTT
CDR3 protein: CASSLGRSRDTEAFF

D gene: NA
clone size: NA
V gene: TRBV29-1
J gene: TRBJ2-3
CDR3 DNA: TGCAGCGTGACCTTAGGTTTGGATACGCAGTATTTT
CDR3 protein: CSVTLGLDTQYF

D gene: NA
clone size: NA
V gene: TRBV5-1
J gene: TRBJ2-6
CDR3 DNA: TGCGCCAGCAGCTTGGAACCCTCTGGGGCCAACGTCCTGACTTTC
CDR3 protein: CASSLEPSGANVLTF

D gene: NA
clone size: NA
V gene: TRBV11-3
J gene: TRBJ1-3
CDR3 DNA: TGTGCCAGCAGCTTTACAGGTTCTGGAAACACCATATATTTT
CDR3 protein: CASSFTGSGNTIYF

D gene: NA
clone size: NA
V gene: TRBV6-4
J gene: TRBJ1-2
CDR3 DNA: TGTGCCAGCAGTGACGACAACTATGGCTACACCTTC
CDR3 protein: CASSDDNYGYTF

D gene: NA
clone size: NA
V gene: TRBV11-3
J gene: TRBJ1-2
CDR3 DNA: TGTGCCAGCAGCCCTGGGAGGGATAACTATGGCTACACCTTC
CDR3 protein: CASSPGRDNYGYTF

D gene: NA
clone size: NA
V gene: TRBV10-1
J gene: TRBJ1-2
CDR3 DNA: TGCGCCAGCAGTGTGGGCAGAAACTATGGCTACACCTTC
CDR3 protein: CASSVGRNYGYTF

D gene: NA
clone size: NA
V gene: TRBV5-1
J gene: TRBJ2-2
CDR3 DNA: TGCGCCAGCAGCTTGGAGGGGGGCTGGACCGGGGAGCTGTTTTTT
CDR3 protein: CASSLEGGWTGELFF

D gene: TRBD1
clone size: NA
V gene: TRBV19
J gene: TRBJ1-1
CDR3 DNA: TGTGCCAGTAGCGGGACAGGGGTATACACTGAAGCTTTCTTT
CDR3 protein: CASSGTGVYTEAFF

D gene: NA
clone size: NA
V gene: TRBV6-8
J gene: TRBJ1-5
CDR3 DNA: TGTGCCAGCAGTTACACCCAGGGGACTGTCAAACGGCATTTT
CDR3 protein: CASSYTQGTVKRHF

D gene: NA
clone size: few
V gene: TRBV11-3
J gene: TRBJ2-1
CDR3 DNA: TGTGCCAGCAGCTGGGGACTGGGTGGTATTGAGCAGTTCTTC
CDR3 protein: CASSWGLGGIEQFF

D gene: NA
clone size: NA
V gene: TRBV6-8
J gene: TRBJ1-2
CDR3 DNA: TGTGCCAGCAGTAACGGACAGCCACTTAACTATGGCTACACCTTC
CDR3 protein: CASSNGQPLNYGYTF

D gene: NA
clone size: NA
V gene: TRBV6-8
J gene: TRBJ1-3
CDR3 DNA: TGTGCCAGCAGTAGAACAGGTCCCGGAAACACCATATATTTT
CDR3 protein: CASSRTGPGNTIYF

D gene: TRBD1
clone size: NA
V gene: TRBV11-3
J gene: TRBJ1-5
CDR3 DNA: TGTGCCAGCAGCCGTGGGACAGGGGGCCTGGATAGCAATCAGCCCCAGCATTTT
CDR3 protein: CASSRGTGGLDSNQPQHF

D gene: NA
clone size: once
V gene: TRBV19
J gene: TRBJ1-5
CDR3 DNA: TGTGCCAGTAGTATCCAATATGGCAATCAGCCCCAGCATTTT
CDR3 protein: CASSIQYGNQPQHF

D gene: TRBD1
clone size: once
V gene: TRBV7-7
J gene: TRBJ2-7
CDR3 DNA: TGTGCCAGCAGCTTAGATCCGGTCAAGGGGGCGTACGAGCAGTACTTC
CDR3 protein: CASSLDPVKGAYEQYF

D gene: NA
clone size: few
V gene: TRBV11-3
J gene: TRBJ1-3
CDR3 DNA: TGTGCCAGCAGCTCGAATGGTGCTGGAAACACCATATATTTT
CDR3 protein: CASSSNGAGNTIYF

D gene: NA
clone size: NA
V gene: TRBV5-1
J gene: TRBJ1-1
CDR3 DNA: TGCGCCAGCAGCTTGGGGAGGGTGAACACTGAAGCTTTCTTT
CDR3 protein: CASSLGRVNTEAFF

D gene: NA
clone size: NA
V gene: TRBV11-3
J gene: TRBJ2-5
CDR3 DNA: TGTGCCAGCAACCGAGGGGTCCAGGGGATACGGGAGACCCAGTACTTC
CDR3 protein: CASNRGVQGIRETQYF

D gene: NA
clone size: NA
V gene: TRBV29-1
J gene: TRBJ2-7
CDR3 DNA: TGCAGCGTCATCATCCCGGGACGGACTTTATACGAGCAGTACTTC
CDR3 protein: CSVIIPGRTLYEQYF

D gene: NA
clone size: few
V gene: TRBV11-3
J gene: TRBJ2-1
CDR3 DNA: TGTGCCAGCAGCTTAGATTGGACAGCCAACAATGAGCAGTTCTTC
CDR3 protein: CASSLDWTANNEQFF

D gene: NA
clone size: NA
V gene: TRBV11-3
J gene: TRBJ2-7
CDR3 DNA: TGTGCCAGCAGCTTAGGAGGGGCTTCCTACGAGCAGTACTTC
CDR3 protein: CASSLGGASYEQYF

D gene: NA
clone size: NA
V gene: TRBV6-8
J gene: TRBJ2-4
CDR3 DNA: TGTGCCAGCAGTTACTCTGCGGAGACGCCTCCCAAAAACATTCAGTACTTC
CDR3 protein: CASSYSAETPPKNIQYF

D gene: NA
clone size: few
V gene: TRBV19
J gene: TRBJ1-4
CDR3 DNA: TGTGCCAGTAGTCCGATGGGGAATGAAAAACTGTTTTTT
CDR3 protein: CASSPMGNEKLFF

D gene: NA
clone size: NA
V gene: TRBV6-8
J gene: TRBJ1-1
CDR3 DNA: TGTGCCAGCAGTTACTCAGGGGAAGGGACTGAAGCTTTCTTT
CDR3 protein: CASSYSGEGTEAFF

D gene: TRBD1
clone size: NA
V gene: TRBV5-1
J gene: TRBJ1-2
CDR3 DNA: TGCGCCAGCAGCTTGACGAGTCAGGGGGGTGGCTACACCTTC
CDR3 protein: CASSLTSQGGGYTF

D gene: NA
clone size: once
V gene: TRBV6-8
J gene: TRBJ2-3
CDR3 DNA: TGTGCCAGCACCTTAATACAGGGAGTCCCAGATACGCAGTATTTT
CDR3 protein: CASTLIQGVPDTQYF

D gene: NA
clone size: once
V gene: TRBV7-6
J gene: TRBJ1-1
CDR3 DNA: TGTGCCAGAAGCTTGGCAGGGAGAAACACTGAAGCTTTCTTT
CDR3 protein: CARSLAGRNTEAFF

D gene: NA
clone size: NA
V gene: TRBV11-3
J gene: TRBJ2-7
CDR3 DNA: TGTGCCAGCAGCAGTCAGGGGATGTCCTACGAGCAGTACTTC
CDR3 protein: CASSSQGMSYEQYF